The rows below give T cell receptor beta chains drawn from one sample of a study of blood T cell repertoires in COVID-19. Assay used: immunoSEQ multiplex PCR; TCRdb lists only in-frame clones, some missing. The table has under 300,000 clones, approximately 91% seen once. The sequencing input was PBMCs or T cells enriched from blood (not recorded which). Source of these receptors: a woman between 40 and 55 years old with acute COVID-19. Both conserved end residues are part of each CDR3. A D gene is named only where the DNA matches it firmly. Part of the rows lack a size; the others show once, few, many or a class for expanded clones.

- | TRBJ1-6 | TRBV5-6 | - | TGTGCCAGCAGTTGGCAGGTTAATTCACCCCTCCACTTT | CASSWQVNSPLHF
few | TRBJ1-2 | TRBV19 | TRBD1 | TGTGCCAGTAGTGACCGACAGGGGCTAGATGGCTACACCTTC | CASSDRQGLDGYTF
- | TRBJ2-1 | TRBV19 | TRBD2 | TGTGCCAGTAGTACGACTAGCGGGTCCCCCTACAATGAGCAGTTCTTC | CASSTTSGSPYNEQFF
- | TRBJ1-2 | TRBV4-3 | - | TGCGCCAGCAGCCAAGAAGAAGGGAGGGCCCGCTATGGCTACACCTTC | CASSQEEGRARYGYTF
- | TRBJ2-2 | TRBV5-1 | TRBD1 | TGCGCCAGCAGCAAGGGACAGGGGGACACCGGGGAGCTGTTTTTT | CASSKGQGDTGELFF
- | TRBJ1-1 | TRBV7-8 | - | TGTGCCACCCCCGGGAACGTGTTTTTTGACACTGAAGCTTTCTTT | CATPGNVFFDTEAFF
- | TRBJ1-5 | TRBV19 | - | TGTGCGATGTCCAGGCAACATAGCAATCAGCCCCAGCATTTT | CAMSRQHSNQPQHF
few | TRBJ2-7 | TRBV5-4 | - | TGTGCCAGCAGCTTGATCCCGGCCTACGAGCAGTACTTC | CASSLIPAYEQYF
- | TRBJ2-3 | TRBV19 | TRBD1 | TGTGCCAGTAGTATCGGACAGGTCTGGACAGATACGCAGTATTTT | CASSIGQVWTDTQYF
- | TRBJ1-1 | TRBV30 | - | TGTGCCTGGAGCGATGTAGGGGCAAGGAACACTGAAGCTTTCTTT | CAWSDVGARNTEAFF
- | TRBJ1-1 | TRBV13 | - | TGTGCCAGCAGCTTTGGACGGAGCCGGGATGAAGCTTTCTTT | CASSFGRSRDEAFF
- | TRBJ1-1 | TRBV5-5 | - | TGTGCCAGCAGCTTGTCGGGGGACCCCACCAGGGTCTTT | CASSLSGDPTRVF
- | TRBJ2-2 | TRBV5-7 | TRBD1 | TGTGCCAGCAGCATGGACAGGCCTACGAACACCGGGGAGCTGTTTTTT | CASSMDRPTNTGELFF
- | TRBJ2-7 | TRBV4-1 | TRBD2 | TGCGCCAGCAGCCAAGAGGTATTAGCGGGAGTCTACGAGCAGTACTTC | CASSQEVLAGVYEQYF
- | TRBJ2-3 | TRBV18 | - | TGTGCCAGCTCACCACCGACTAGCACAGATACGCAGTATTTT | CASSPPTSTDTQYF
- | TRBJ1-1 | TRBV28 | - | TGTGCCAGCAGTTTAATCAGGGGCCGGGCTTTCTTT | CASSLIRGRAFF
- | TRBJ2-1 | TRBV19 | TRBD2 | TGTGCCAGTAGTCCTGCTAGCGGGATGCCCGGAGGTGAGCAGTTCTTC | CASSPASGMPGGEQFF
- | TRBJ1-6 | TRBV28 | TRBD1 | TGTGCCAGCCACACAAGGGGGCAGGGGAATTCACCCCTCCACTTT | CASHTRGQGNSPLHF
- | TRBJ1-3 | TRBV7-6 | TRBD1 | TGTGCCAGCAGCTTTGGACAGGGCTCTGGAAACACCATATATTTT | CASSFGQGSGNTIYF
- | TRBJ1-6 | TRBV3-1/TRBV3-2 | - | TGTGCCAGCAGCCAGAGGGGGGGTCAGTATAATTCACCCCTCCACTTT | CASSQRGGQYNSPLHF
- | TRBJ2-3 | TRBV7-3 | TRBD2 | TGTGCCAGCAGCTCAGCGGGAGTCGGAGATACGCAGTATTTT | CASSSAGVGDTQYF
- | TRBJ1-2 | TRBV2 | TRBD1 | TGTGCCAGCAGCCTGACAGGGGCCGCACGTAACTATGGCTACACCTTC | CASSLTGAARNYGYTF
- | TRBJ1-5 | TRBV7-5 | - | TGTGTCAGAAGCTTATATCGACCCGGGGACAGGTCATCGTTACAGCATTTT | CVRSLYRPGDRSSLQHF
- | TRBJ2-7 | TRBV11-1 | TRBD2 | TGTGCCAGCAGCTTAAGGGGACTAGCGGGGAGCTACGAGCAGTACTTC | CASSLRGLAGSYEQYF
- | TRBJ2-1 | TRBV7-2 | TRBD2 | TGTGCCAGCAGCTTCCGGACTAGCGGGAGGGGGAACAATGAGCAGTTCTTC | CASSFRTSGRGNNEQFF
- | TRBJ1-2 | TRBV6-5 | TRBD1 | TGTGCCAGCAGTTCTCCAGGGGGCGCGGGTGGCTACACCTTC | CASSSPGGAGGYTF
once | TRBJ1-1 | TRBV6-5 | TRBD1 | TGTGCCAGCAGTTCGGGACAGGGAGCGAACACTGAAGCTTTCTTT | CASSSGQGANTEAFF
- | TRBJ2-1 | TRBV24-1 | TRBD1 | TGTGCCACCAGTGATTACAGGGGGAAGGGCGATGAGCAGTTCTTC | CATSDYRGKGDEQFF
- | TRBJ2-1 | TRBV28 | TRBD2 | TGTGCCAGCAGTTCCTCCGGGACTAGCTCCTACAATGAGCAGTTCTTC | CASSSSGTSSYNEQFF
- | TRBJ2-6 | TRBV12-5 | - | TGTGCTTCATCTGGGGCCAACGTCCTGACTTTC | CASSGANVLTF
- | TRBJ2-1 | TRBV19 | TRBD2 | TGTGCCAGTAGCTTAGCGGGAGGCTATGAGCAGTTCTTC | CASSLAGGYEQFF
once | TRBJ2-7 | TRBV27 | TRBD2 | TGTGCCAGCAGTTTTAGACTAGCGGGCCTGTCCGACTCCTACGAGCAGTACTTC | CASSFRLAGLSDSYEQYF
- | TRBJ2-1 | TRBV7-2 | - | TGTGCCAGCAGCTATCGACAGACATACAATGAGCAGTTCTTC | CASSYRQTYNEQFF
- | TRBJ2-7 | TRBV5-8 | TRBD1 | TGTGCCAGCAGCGTCACCGGGACAGGGCTGGGCGAGCAGTACTTC | CASSVTGTGLGEQYF
- | TRBJ2-1 | TRBV11-2 | TRBD2 | TGTGCCAGCAGCTTAGGAGGACTAGCGGGGGGGCTGAACAATGAGCAGTTCTTC | CASSLGGLAGGLNNEQFF
- | TRBJ2-1 | TRBV7-9 | - | TGTGCCAGCAGCTCCAGGGTAAGGGAGCAGTTCTTC | CASSSRVREQFF
- | TRBJ2-1 | TRBV19 | TRBD2 | TGTGCCAGTAGTATGGGGACTAGCGGGACCAATGAGCAGTTCTTC | CASSMGTSGTNEQFF
- | TRBJ1-1 | TRBV3-1/TRBV3-2 | - | TGTGCCAGCAGCCACCTGACAGGAGAAGCTTTCTTT | CASSHLTGEAFF
- | TRBJ1-6 | TRBV7-2 | - | TGTGCCAGCAGCCCCCATGGCGGCAATAATTCACCCCTCCACTTT | CASSPHGGNNSPLHF
- | TRBJ1-6 | TRBV19 | TRBD1 | TGTGCCAGTAGTATAAGGGGAACAGGGGCGGACAATTCACCCCTCCACTTT | CASSIRGTGADNSPLHF
- | TRBJ1-5 | TRBV24-1 | - | TGTGCCACCAGTGATCCGGACAAGGACAATCAGCCCCAGCATTTT | CATSDPDKDNQPQHF
- | TRBJ2-1 | TRBV27 | TRBD1 | TGTGCCAGCAGCGGACAGGGGAGGAGTGAGCAGTTCTTC | CASSGQGRSEQFF
- | TRBJ2-1 | TRBV12-5 | TRBD2 | TGTGCTAGTGGTTTGGTAAGAGGGACTAGCGGTTTCCAGGCGGATGAGCAGTTCTTC | CASGLVRGTSGFQADEQFF
- | TRBJ2-2 | TRBV23-1 | - | TGCGCCAGCAGTCTCTATCGGACAGTGGCTGGGGCCGGGGAGCTGTTTTTT | CASSLYRTVAGAGELFF
few | TRBJ1-1 | TRBV11-3 | - | TGTGCCAGCAGCTTAAGTGGGCTCCGACCTGAAGCTTTCTTT | CASSLSGLRPEAFF